This TCR beta chain appears in the sequencing data of a study of CD8 T cells in acute hepatitis C reinfection. CDR1 SGDLS and CDR2 YYNGEE come from the germline V gene. This CDR3 has 16 residues. The V and J ends lost 3 bases and 3 bases, in that order; junction bases with no gene match: 4. The method was immunoSEQ multiplex PCR; TCRdb's version includes in-frame clones alone and lacks a portion of them. This sample has just over 350 clones, with 55% to 85% found just once. Time point of the sample: at least 347 days after estimated infection, following spontaneous clearance. Hepatitis C virus-specific T cells were sequenced directly ex vivo without in vitro expansion. A positive HCV RNA or antibody test following a negative test within 24 weeks defined acute primary infection. Study-wide results and limits: Overrepresentation in the naive pool did not explain the preferential TRBV04 and TRBV06 usage seen in all groups.

The chain joins TRBV9 to TRBJ2-2; 11 bases fit TRBD1. Sample: HCV NS3-1073 tetramer-sorted CD8+ T cells from PBMCs, taken at follow-up. This TCR was recovered from a man aged 35-49 years who spontaneously cleared hepatitis C infection. As DNA, the CDR3 is TGTGCCAGCAGCGGGACAGGGGGCCTGGACACCGGGGAGCTGTTTTTT. Its protein product is CASSGTGGLDTGELFF.